Sequencing of this TCR beta chain was carried out in a study of tumor-infiltrating lymphocytes in primary liver carcinoma. The wider study: Each of the growths was stage T1-T3 N0M0, extending roughly 4.2 to 11 cm across. Samples had roughly 3.65 to 7.5 million productive TCRbeta reads, comparable between tissue types. Points from the study as a whole: Between tumor regions, pairs overlapped more than tumor-adjacent and tumor-blood pairs did.

In regard to this clonotype: Its antigen is unidentified. One end of the junction does not line up with germline, which may come from a read error.

This CDR3 has 13 amino acids. Per the germline V gene, CDR1 is SGHAT and CDR2 is FQNNGV. Germline DNA was also extracted, with blood RNA taken from unsorted whole blood. These patients lived with chronic HBV infection and had never been treated. Starting from around 510 ng of total RNA, TCR beta cDNA was produced with a primer in the constant region. Modified slightly, ARM-PCR produced TCR beta libraries over three nested multiplex PCR rounds. A C-beta reverse primer was combined with TRBV1-TRBV30 forward primers in the first two PCR rounds, and each round had 9 to 10 cycles. Using its own MiXCR run on the multiplex PCR reads, TCRdb lists one record per CDR3 protein. The repertoire includes more than 150,000 distinct CDR3 sequences, about 60% of them detected once, and less than 75% sits in the top ten.

The V call is TRBV11-2, the J call TRBJ2-7; D is unresolved. The specimen was peripheral blood. The TCR was taken from a middle-aged man with primary liver carcinoma and hepatitis B virus infection. The CDR3 DNA follows: TGTACCAGCAGCTTCCGGGTTGCCTACGAGCTGTACTTC. Its translation is CTSSFRVAYELYF.